The 5 T cell receptor beta chains presented below share a single source sample, sequenced in a study of blood T cell repertoires in COVID-19. Libraries were prepared by immunoSEQ multiplex PCR; TCRdb keeps only in-frame clonotypes and omits some of them. The sample yields 86,000 or so clones, about 95% seen once. Sequencing was performed on peripheral blood. These receptors were obtained from a human donor with active COVID-19. The donor label of this sample is uncertain.

V usage is TRBV10-3 and J usage is TRBJ2-1, with TRBD1 identical over 11 bases. V shed 4 bases and J 8 bases; nucleotides not matched to a gene: 4. The CDR3 covers 14 residues. Per the germline V gene, CDR1 is ENHRY and CDR2 is SYGVKD. The CDR3, as DNA: TGTGCCATCAGTGCGGACAGGGGGCTCGATGAGCAGTTCTTC. It yields the protein CAISADRGLDEQFF.

The chain joins TRBV10-1 to TRBJ2-7; 9 bases map to TRBD2. J gave up 7 bases and V 1 base, and 2 bases lay outside the gene matches. The germline V gene has CDR1 WNHNN and CDR2 SYGVQD (reference sequence). This CDR3 region has 13 residues. The CDR3 loop reads CASSEFSGGEQYF. DNA for the CDR3: TGCGCCAGCAGTGAGTTTAGCGGGGGTGAGCAGTACTTC.

This clone has only one observation. This sequence joins TRBV6-5 and TRBJ2-1, with D possibly being TRBD2 (6 bases). Germline loops: CDR1 MNHEY, CDR2 SVGAGI. This CDR3 is built from 15 residues. V lost 0 bases and J 9 bases, leaving 15 bases between the germline ends. The CDR3 bases are TGTGCCAGCAGTTACTCCGCGGGGCCCCGGGGTGAGCAGTTCTTC. This sequence encodes CASSYSAGPRGEQFF.

V gene TRBV6-2 or TRBV6-3 combines with J gene TRBJ2-1, with TRBD2 matching over 9 bases. The CDR3 length is 19 residues. CDR1 and CDR2 from the germline V gene are MNHEY and SVGEGT. The V gene end was trimmed by 6 bases and the J gene end by 7 bases; junction bases not matched to a gene: 22. The CDR3: CASSRKNTRVAGVLNEQFF. DNA of the CDR3: TGTGCCAGCAGCCGTAAGAATACCCGGGTAGCGGGAGTGCTTAATGAGCAGTTCTTC.

The chain has TRBV10-1 and TRBJ2-7; D uncertain. With 4 bases removed from V and 0 bases from J, the gap between germline ends came to 10 bases. This CDR3 region has 14 residues. Germline V gives CDR1 WNHNN, CDR2 SYGVQD (reference sequence). The CDR3 spells CASSGQSYSYEQYF. Written as DNA, the CDR3 is TGCGCCAGCAGTGGGCAGTCTTACTCCTACGAGCAGTACTTC.